Listed here are 21 T cell receptor beta chains from one sample, sequenced in a study of blood T cells in healthy people across ages. Using a J-beta primer mix together with a sample-barcoded 5' primer, a second PCR was run for about 6 to 12 cycles. MiXCR, run by TCRdb on the 5' RACE reads, gives a single entry per CDR3 protein. This sample has 920,000 or so distinct CDR3 sequences; 35% to 50% occur once, and the top ten carry about 19%. The sequencing sample was made of blood. The source is a woman in her fifties or sixties in good health.

This rearrangement joins TRBV12-3 or TRBV12-4 to TRBJ1-6; 7 bases agree with TRBD1. V shed 5 bases and J 9 bases; nucleotides not matched to a gene: 7. This CDR3 contains 14 residues. The CDR3 DNA is TGTGCCAGCAGTGTGATAGCAGGGGGTTCACCCCTCCACTTT. Translation gives CASSVIAGGSPLHF.

The J gene is TRBJ2-1, the V gene TRBV7-9, with 8 bases identical to TRBD2. CDR3 size: 16 residues. Germline-derived CDR1 and CDR2 are SEHNR and FQNEAQ (reference sequence). The V gene end was trimmed by 4 bases and the J gene end by 6 bases; junction bases not matched to a gene: 11. CDR3 coding DNA: TGTGCCAGCAGCTCCCCATGGACTAGCAACGGCAATGAGCAGTTCTTC. Protein product: CASSSPWTSNGNEQFF.

This chain joins TRBV6-6 and TRBJ1-2; 10 nucleotides align to TRBD1. After removal of 10 bases from V and 7 bases from J, the junction contained 9 bases not matched to a gene. In germline, CDR1 is MNHNY, CDR2 SVGAGI (reference sequence). This CDR3 spans 13 amino acids. The CDR3 sequence is CATLPGQGFGYTF. The CDR3 DNA sequence: TGTGCCACCTTACCGGGACAGGGGTTTGGCTACACCTTC.

The rearrangement links TRBV7-3 to TRBJ2-1; 8 bases align to TRBD1. CDR3 length: 15 residues. CDR1 is SGHTA and CDR2 is FQGTGA in the germline V gene. The V and J ends lost 2 bases and 4 bases, in that order; junction bases with no gene match: 4. The CDR3 DNA follows: TGTGCCAGCAGCTTAGACAGGGGTGGTTACAATGAGCAGTTCTTC. Its translation: CASSLDRGGYNEQFF.

The gene calls are TRBV2 and TRBJ2-5; a weak D match, TRBD1 (6 bases). Germline loops: CDR1 SNHLY, CDR2 FYNNEI. Trimming left V 2 bases short and J 5 bases short, with 15 bases between. The CDR3 is 15 amino acids. The chain's CDR3 is CASSETRSQGETQYF. For the CDR3, the DNA is TGTGCCAGCAGTGAAACACGATCCCAGGGGGAGACCCAGTACTTC.

The chain joins TRBV5-4 to TRBJ2-1; D perhaps matches TRBD2 (6 bases). The CDR3 totals 15 residues. Germline loops: CDR1 SGHNT, CDR2 YYREEE (reference sequence). Trimming removed 0 bases from V and 5 bases from J, with 12 bases in between. CDR3 DNA sequence: TGTGCCAGCAGCTTGGCCGGCAGGGAGGACAATGAGCAGTTCTTC. Encoded protein: CASSLAGREDNEQFF.

This clonotype was picked up one time. This sequence joins TRBV18 and TRBJ2-5, with TRBD1 as a possible D gene (5 bases). V was cut by 0 bases and J by 5 bases, with 7 bases left in between. The germline CDR1 and CDR2 sequences are KGHSH and LQKENI. This CDR3 contains 13 residues. The CDR3 protein is CASSPPRVETQYF. The CDR3 nucleotides are TGTGCCAGCTCACCACCCAGGGTCGAGACCCAGTACTTC.

The chain is built from TRBV29-1 and TRBJ2-1; tentatively, D is TRBD1 (5 bases). The CDR3 contains 14 residues. The germline V gene has CDR1 SQVTM and CDR2 ANQGSEA. The V end lost 7 bases, the J end lost 4 bases, and 17 bases lay between the germline ends. The DNA of the CDR3 is TGCAGCGCCTCCAATAGGGGATCATACAATGAGCAGTTCTTC. Encoded protein: CSASNRGSYNEQFF.

The chain is built from TRBV4-1 and TRBJ2-7; D uncertain. In germline, CDR1 is MGHRA, CDR2 YSYEKL. The length of the CDR3 is 14 residues. V dropped 2 bases and J dropped 7 bases, with 15 bases sitting between them. CDR3 protein: CASSQQALYNEQYF. CDR3 sequence (DNA): TGCGCCAGCAGCCAACAAGCGCTCTACAATGAGCAGTACTTC.

The sample holds a few counts of this clonotype. The chain recombines TRBV12-3 or TRBV12-4 with TRBJ2-1; D is ambiguous. This CDR3 comprises 13 residues. Trimming cost V 6 bases and J 14 bases, with 20 bases left between them. In DNA form, the CDR3 reads TGTGCCAGCAGGCCCACTTGGATTCTTTTCGAGTTCTTC. It specifies CASRPTWILFEFF.

This rearrangement joins TRBV6-5 to TRBJ2-4; a possible D gene is TRBD1 (6 bases). The DNA end lines up better with TRBJ2-7; the J call may be wrong. The CDR3 length is 15 residues. Germline values: CDR1 MNHEY, CDR2 SVGAGI. The CDR3 DNA sequence: TGTGCCAGCAGTTACCCTACCAGGGGTTTTTACGAGCAGTACTTC. It is translated as CASSYPTRGFYEQYF.

The chain combines TRBV4-1 with TRBJ2-1, with D perhaps TRBD1 (6 bases). The length of the CDR3 is 15 residues. Germline lookup yields CDR1 MGHRA and CDR2 YSYEKL. Between the trimmed V and J ends, which lost 2 bases and 4 bases, there was a span of 12 bases. CDR3 DNA: TGCGCCAGCAGCCAAATGATGGACAGTTACAATGAGCAGTTCTTC. Translated: CASSQMMDSYNEQFF.

The chain has TRBV12-3 or TRBV12-4 and TRBJ1-1; a possible D gene is TRBD1 (5 bases). With 7 bases removed from V and 4 bases from J, the gap between germline ends came to 19 bases. This CDR3 is 15 amino acids long. CDR3 coding DNA: TGTGCCAGCAACAAAAAGGGGTCGGTGAGCACTGAAGCTTTCTTT. Its translation: CASNKKGSVSTEAFF.

This clonotype was detected only a few times. The V gene is TRBV29-1, the J gene TRBJ2-5, with 7 nucleotides matching TRBD1. Per germline, CDR1 SQVTM and CDR2 ANQGSEA. The V segment lost 7 bases and the J segment 3 bases; nucleotides outside the gene matches: 5. This CDR3 comprises 12 residues. The CDR3 coding sequence is TGCAGCGCACAGGGGTTCGAAGAGACCCAGTACTTC. It codes for CSAQGFEETQYF.

The V and J genes are TRBV5-4 and TRBJ2-3; D might be TRBD1 or TRBD2, each matching 5 bases. V shed 3 bases and J shed 7 bases, with 15 bases lying between them. CDR1 is SGHNT, CDR2 YYREEE, per germline (reference sequence). This CDR3 has 14 residues. The CDR3 coding sequence is TGTGCCAGCAGCTCAGGGACCTCGGGGTATACGCAGTATTTT. Translation: CASSSGTSGYTQYF.

This clonotype was detected only a few times. J is TRBJ2-7 and V is TRBV6-5; D remains unclear. The CDR3 spans 12 residues. V lost 5 bases and J lost 4, with 9 bases in between. CDR1 and CDR2 (germline): MNHEY, SVGAGI. Here the CDR3 reads CASSPDIYEQYF. CDR3 coding DNA: TGTGCCAGCAGTCCTGACATTTACGAGCAGTACTTC.

V usage is TRBV10-3 and J usage is TRBJ2-7, with D perhaps matching TRBD1 (6 bases). The germline CDR1 and CDR2 sequences are ENHRY and SYGVKD. The CDR3 is made up of 14 amino acids. The V and J ends lost 4 bases and 7 bases respectively, with 17 bases between them. CDR3 sequence (DNA): TGTGCCATCAGTGTGGACAGAGCGTCCAATGAGCAGTACTTC. It yields the protein CAISVDRASNEQYF.

The chain is built from TRBV9 and TRBJ2-1; 9 bases match TRBD1. The germline CDR1 and CDR2 sequences are SGDLS and YYNGEE. The CDR3 contains 15 residues. The J segment lost 4 bases and the V segment lost 3 bases, leaving 5 bases of the junction unmatched. In DNA, the CDR3 is TGTGCCAGCAGCGCGTCCGGGACAGGGTACAATGAGCAGTTCTTC. Translating gives CASSASGTGYNEQFF.

This clonotype turned up a few times. This sequence joins TRBV15 and TRBJ2-3; TRBD2 aligns across 7 bases. The germline V gene has CDR1 LNHNV and CDR2 YYDKDF (reference sequence). The CDR3 extends over 18 amino acids. V shed 6 bases and J 6 bases; nucleotides not matched to a gene: 21. CDR3 bases: TGTGCCACCAGTGCGATGCGGGAGAGAGAGACCGCCGTTGATACGCAGTATTTT. Its protein product is CATSAMRERETAVDTQYF.

The chain combines TRBV20-1 with TRBJ2-1; D gene unclear. The germline gives CDR1 DFQATT, CDR2 SNEGSKA (reference sequence). Trimming stripped 1 base from V and 2 bases from J, with 6 bases between. The CDR3 length is 13 residues. CDR3 amino acids: CSARALAYNEQFF. The CDR3, as DNA: TGCAGTGCTAGAGCGCTAGCCTACAATGAGCAGTTCTTC.

CDR3 bases: TGTGCCACCAGCAGGGGTGTACGCGAGACCCAGTACTTC. Its translation is CATSRGVRETQYF. The rearrangement links TRBV15 to TRBJ2-5; D gene ambiguous. The germline V and J ends were trimmed by 3 bases and 5 bases, with 10 bases remaining between them. Per the germline V gene, CDR1 is LNHNV and CDR2 is YYDKDF (reference sequence). The CDR3 has 13 residues.